The clone carrying this T cell receptor (beta chain) came up a few times. Its antigen is currently unknown. Germline V gives CDR1 MNHEY, CDR2 SVGAGI. This CDR3 comprises 14 residues. The V segment lost 4 bases and the J segment 3 bases; nucleotides outside the gene matches: 4. Each CDR3 protein gets one entry after TCRdb re-called the RT-PCR reads with MiXCR. The sample shows hundreds of thousands of distinct CDR3 sequences, approximately 15% of them seen only once. The sample originates from a study of response to subunit inactivated influenza vaccine. Study results and caveats: The authors suggested that few new T cells are recruited per seasonal influenza vaccination.

This chain uses TRBV6-5 with TRBJ2-7; 9 nucleotides agree with TRBD1. This specimen was PBMCs from blood, taken less than 15 days before vaccination. The receptor's source is a man aged 45 to 65 who received an inactivated influenza vaccine. For the CDR3, the DNA is TGTGCCAGCAGTTCGTGGGACAGGGTCTACGAGCAGTACTTC. This sequence encodes CASSSWDRVYEQYF.